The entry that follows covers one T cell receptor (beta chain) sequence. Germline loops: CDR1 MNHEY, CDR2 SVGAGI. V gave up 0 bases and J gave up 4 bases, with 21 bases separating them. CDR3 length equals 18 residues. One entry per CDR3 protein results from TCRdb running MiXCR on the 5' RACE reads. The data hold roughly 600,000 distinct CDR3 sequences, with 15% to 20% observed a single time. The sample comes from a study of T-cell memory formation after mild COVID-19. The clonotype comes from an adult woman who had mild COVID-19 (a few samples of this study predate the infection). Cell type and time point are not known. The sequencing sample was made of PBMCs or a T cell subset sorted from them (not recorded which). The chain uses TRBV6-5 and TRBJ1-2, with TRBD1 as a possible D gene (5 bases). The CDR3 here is CASSYSTVKSGLSYGYTF. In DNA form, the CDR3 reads TGTGCCAGCAGTTACTCGACAGTAAAAAGCGGCCTTAGCTATGGCTACACCTTC.